The 10 T cell receptor beta chains reported below all come from one sample, sequenced in a study of molecular identifiers for immune sequencing clone quantification listed by TCRdb under 2018. Library creation used PCR. TCRdb records NextSeq 500 as the sequencer. TCRdb's own reprocessing of the public reads used fastp at Q25 and MiXCR and kept productive beta chains. Rows are combined by CDR3 protein, so each entry shows the most common genes and DNA. This sample comprises 460,000 or so distinct CDR3 sequences, roughly 24% of them detected only once. Around 0.79% of the sample comes from the top ten. The specimen was naive CD8+ T cells from blood, with Jurkat cell RNA spiked in. The sample's cell subset or site, from its label and the paper: FACS-sorted CD8+CD4-CCR7+CD45RA+ naive T cells. The receptors were gathered from a human donor in good health. Some libraries in this study had Jurkat cell RNA spiked in.

This clonotype has at least ten counts. This chain joins TRBV14 and TRBJ1-1; no reliable D call. Trimming stripped 4 bases from V and 1 base from J, with 7 bases between. The CDR3 consists of 13 residues. Germline lookup yields CDR1 SGHDN and CDR2 FVKESK. The CDR3 protein is CASSPFRNTEAFF. CDR3 DNA: TGTGCCAGCAGCCCCTTCAGGAACACTGAAGCTTTCTTT. Full variable domain (missing parts from reference TRBV14 and TRBJ1-1): EAGVTQFPSHSVIEKGQTVTLRCDPISGHDNLYWYRRVMGKEIKFLLHFVKESKQDESGMPNNRFLAERTGGTYSTLKVQPAELEDSGVYFCASSPFRNTEAFFGQGTRLTVV.

In its sample, this clonotype was seen many times. This chain links TRBV28 with TRBJ2-3, with 13 positions matching TRBD2. Germline trimming cut 7 bases from V and 3 bases from J; bases unmatched to any gene: 7. This CDR3 is 16 amino acids long. From germline, CDR1 is MDHEN and CDR2 SYDVKM. CDR3 sequence: CASTPLLAGGTDTQYF. The CDR3 DNA is TGTGCCAGCACTCCCCTACTAGCGGGAGGGACAGATACGCAGTATTTT.

As concerns this clonotype: A read error may produce the germline difference seen at one junction end. The chain links TRBV5-4 to TRBJ1-1; D not certain. This CDR3 has 15 amino acids. Germline CDR1 is SGHNT and CDR2 is YYREEE (reference sequence). The CDR3: CGSSLEGIYFTEAFF. The CDR3 nucleotides are TGTGGCAGCAGCTTGGAGGGTATATATTTCACTGAAGCTTTCTTT.

The sample holds a few counts of this clonotype. The CDR3 region is CSVVSGRNNEQFF. The DNA of the CDR3 is TGCAGCGTTGTAAGCGGGAGAAACAATGAGCAGTTCTTC. The rearrangement links TRBV29-1 to TRBJ2-1, with 8 bases identical to TRBD2. This CDR3 region has 13 residues. Germline trimming cut 4 bases from V and 5 bases from J; bases unmatched to any gene: 4. The germline V gene has CDR1 SQVTM and CDR2 ANQGSEA.

This clonotype has only a few counts. V and J are TRBV10-2 and TRBJ2-5, with TRBD1 matching 8 bases. CDR3 length equals 13 residues. J was trimmed by 3 bases and V by 6 bases; bases with no gene match: 3. CDR1 WSHSY and CDR2 SAAADI come from the germline V gene. In DNA form, the CDR3 reads TGCGCCAGCAGGTTGACAGGGGAAGAGACCCAGTACTTC. Its protein is CASRLTGEETQYF.

This clonotype was detected once. A read error is likely, as this CDR3 ends without the conserved phenylalanine or tryptophan. V is TRBV7-9 and J is TRBJ2-5; D is perhaps TRBD1 (6 bases). The CDR3 spans 17 residues. Germline V lookup: CDR1 SEHNR, CDR2 FQNEAQ (reference sequence). V gave up 1 base and J gave up 2 bases, with 17 bases separating them. CDR3 loop: CASSLVGTQEPQETQYI. In DNA, the CDR3 is TGTGCCAGCAGCTTAGTCGGGACACAAGAACCTCAAGAGACCCAGTACATC.

This clonotype has a count of ten or more. The J gene is TRBJ2-3, the V gene TRBV20-1, with no clear D. Germline CDR1 reads DFQATT; CDR2 reads SNEGSKA (reference sequence). With 0 bases removed from V and 1 base from J, the gap between germline ends came to 8 bases. This CDR3 is 14 amino acids long. The CDR3 nucleotides read TGCAGTGCTAGAGATGGTTGGGGCACAGATACGCAGTATTTT. Translating gives CSARDGWGTDTQYF.

This sequence joins TRBV28 and TRBJ1-5, with D possibly matching TRBD1 (6 bases). Per germline, CDR1 MDHEN and CDR2 SYDVKM. The CDR3 consists of 14 residues. The V and J ends lost 6 bases and 6 bases respectively, with 15 bases between them. CDR3 loop: CASRDQGNSQPQHF. DNA of the CDR3: TGTGCCAGCAGGGATCAGGGGAACTCTCAGCCCCAGCATTTT. Combining the CDR3 with reference TRBV28 and TRBJ1-5 gives the whole variable domain DVKVTQSSRYLVKRTGEKVFLECVQDMDHENMFWYRQDPGLGLRLIYFSYDVKMKEKGDIPEGYSVSREKKERFSLILESASTNQTSMYLCASRDQGNSQPQHFGDGTRLSIL.

Notes on this clonotype: This may be a read error: a much more frequent sequence differs by one nucleotide. The chain combines TRBV6-5 with TRBJ2-3; the D call may be TRBD1 or TRBD2 (5 bases each). This CDR3 contains 13 residues. V was pared by 5 bases and J by 9 bases, with 15 bases between. Per the germline V gene, CDR1 is MNHEY and CDR2 is SVGAGI. CDR3 in DNA: TGTGCCAGCAGTATAGGGACCGTGGAAACGCAGTATTTT. This translates into CASSIGTVETQYF.

Comment on this clonotype: Germline and junction disagree at one end, which may indicate a read error. The rearrangement uses TRBV27 and TRBJ1-5; D possibly corresponds to TRBD1 (5 bases). CDR1 is MNHEY, CDR2 SMNVEV, per germline (reference sequence). This CDR3 comprises 14 residues. CDR3 region: CASSLLGPNQPRHF. The CDR3 coding sequence is TGTGCCAGCAGTTTATTGGGACCCAATCAGCCCCGGCATTTT.